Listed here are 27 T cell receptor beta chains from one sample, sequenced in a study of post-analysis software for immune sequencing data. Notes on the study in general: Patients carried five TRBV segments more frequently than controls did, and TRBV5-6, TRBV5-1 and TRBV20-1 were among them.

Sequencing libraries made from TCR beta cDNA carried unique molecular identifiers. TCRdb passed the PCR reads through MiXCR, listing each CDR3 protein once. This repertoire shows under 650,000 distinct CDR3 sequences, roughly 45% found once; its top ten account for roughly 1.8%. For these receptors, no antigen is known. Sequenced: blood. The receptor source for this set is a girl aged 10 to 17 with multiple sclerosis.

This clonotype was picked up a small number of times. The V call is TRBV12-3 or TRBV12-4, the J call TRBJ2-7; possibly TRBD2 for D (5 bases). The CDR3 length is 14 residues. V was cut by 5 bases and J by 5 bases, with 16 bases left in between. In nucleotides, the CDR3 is TGTGCCAGCAGTCTTGACCCGCTTAGCGACGAGCAGTACTTC. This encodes CASSLDPLSDEQYF.

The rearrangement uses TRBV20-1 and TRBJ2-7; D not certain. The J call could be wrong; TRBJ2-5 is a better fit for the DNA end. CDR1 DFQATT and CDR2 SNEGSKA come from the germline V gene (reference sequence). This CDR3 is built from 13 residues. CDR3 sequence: CSARDFALETQYF. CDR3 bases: TGCAGTGCTAGAGATTTCGCCTTGGAGACCCAGTACTTC.

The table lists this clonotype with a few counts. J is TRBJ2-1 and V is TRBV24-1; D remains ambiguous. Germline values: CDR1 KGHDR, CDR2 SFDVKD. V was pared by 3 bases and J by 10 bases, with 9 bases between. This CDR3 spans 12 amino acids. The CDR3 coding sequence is TGTGCCACCAGTGATCCCCCGAGGGAGCAGTTCTTC. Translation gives CATSDPPREQFF.

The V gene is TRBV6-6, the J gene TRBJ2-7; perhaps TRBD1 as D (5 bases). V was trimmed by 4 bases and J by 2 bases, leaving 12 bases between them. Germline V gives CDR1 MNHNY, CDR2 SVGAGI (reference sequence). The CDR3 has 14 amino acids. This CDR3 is CASSSQGFTYEQYF. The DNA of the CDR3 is TGTGCCAGCAGTTCCCAGGGCTTCACCTACGAGCAGTACTTC.

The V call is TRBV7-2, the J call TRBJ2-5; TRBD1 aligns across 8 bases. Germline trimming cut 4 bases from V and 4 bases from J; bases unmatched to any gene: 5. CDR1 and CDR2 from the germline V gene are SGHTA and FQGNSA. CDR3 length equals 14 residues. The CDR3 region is CASSSYRGVETQYF. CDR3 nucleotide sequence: TGTGCCAGCAGCTCCTACAGGGGGGTAGAGACCCAGTACTTC.

CDR3 residues: CASTPTGTAYGYTF. The CDR3 coding sequence is TGCGCCAGCACCCCAACCGGGACAGCTTATGGCTACACCTTC. The genes are TRBV5-1 and TRBJ1-2, with 7 bases aligning to TRBD1. With 6 bases clipped from V and 5 bases from J, the junction kept 10 bases outside the gene matches. This CDR3 has 14 residues. Germline V CDR1 and CDR2: SGHRS, YFSETQ. Full variable domain (rest looked up from reference TRBV5-1 and TRBJ1-2): KAGVTQTPRYLIKTRGQQVTLSCSPISGHRSVSWYQQTPGQGLQFLFEYFSETQRNKGNFPGRFSGRQFSNSRSEMNVSTLELGDSALYLCASTPTGTAYGYTFGSGTRLTVV.

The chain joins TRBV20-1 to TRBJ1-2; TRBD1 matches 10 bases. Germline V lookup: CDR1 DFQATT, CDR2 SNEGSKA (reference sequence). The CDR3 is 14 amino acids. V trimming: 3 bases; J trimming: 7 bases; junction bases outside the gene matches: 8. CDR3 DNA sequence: TGCAGTGCTAGTCGGACCGGGACAGGGGTTGGCTACACCTTC. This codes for CSASRTGTGVGYTF.

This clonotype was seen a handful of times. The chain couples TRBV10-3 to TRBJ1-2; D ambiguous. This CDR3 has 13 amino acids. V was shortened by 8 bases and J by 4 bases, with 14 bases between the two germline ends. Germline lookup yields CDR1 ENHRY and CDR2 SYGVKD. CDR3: CAIGRSEGYGYTF. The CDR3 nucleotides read TGTGCCATCGGGCGGTCAGAGGGCTATGGCTACACCTTC.

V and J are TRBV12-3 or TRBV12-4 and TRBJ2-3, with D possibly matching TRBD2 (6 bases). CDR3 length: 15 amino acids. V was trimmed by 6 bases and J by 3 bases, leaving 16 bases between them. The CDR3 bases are TGTGCCAGCAGCCCACGCTACCGGGGGACAGATACGCAGTATTTT. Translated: CASSPRYRGTDTQYF.

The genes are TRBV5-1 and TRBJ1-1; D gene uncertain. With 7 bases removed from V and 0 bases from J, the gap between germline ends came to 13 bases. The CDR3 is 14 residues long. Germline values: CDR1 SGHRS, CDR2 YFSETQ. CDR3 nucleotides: TGCGCCAGCCGTCCTACGGGGTTGAACACTGAAGCTTTCTTT. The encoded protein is CASRPTGLNTEAFF.

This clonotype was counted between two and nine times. The CDR3 is CASSSTGHEQYF. The CDR3 DNA is TGTGCCAGCAGCTCTACTGGACACGAGCAGTACTTC. The chain links TRBV7-9 to TRBJ2-7; unclear D gene. The V end lost 4 bases, the J end lost 5 bases, and 9 bases lay between the germline ends. The CDR3 loop spans 12 amino acids. Per the germline V gene, CDR1 is SEHNR and CDR2 is FQNEAQ (reference sequence).

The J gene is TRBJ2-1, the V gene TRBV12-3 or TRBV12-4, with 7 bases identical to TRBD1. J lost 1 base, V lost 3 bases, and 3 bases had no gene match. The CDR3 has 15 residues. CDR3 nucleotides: TGTGCCAGCAGTTTCCGGACAGGTTCCTACAATGAGCAGTTCTTC. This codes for CASSFRTGSYNEQFF.

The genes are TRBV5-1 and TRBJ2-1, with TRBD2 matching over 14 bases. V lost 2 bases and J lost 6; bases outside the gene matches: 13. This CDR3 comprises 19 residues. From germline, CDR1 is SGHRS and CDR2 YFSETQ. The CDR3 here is CASSFNPGLAGAYRNEQFF. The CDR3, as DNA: TGCGCCAGCAGCTTCAATCCGGGACTAGCGGGAGCTTATCGCAATGAGCAGTTCTTC.

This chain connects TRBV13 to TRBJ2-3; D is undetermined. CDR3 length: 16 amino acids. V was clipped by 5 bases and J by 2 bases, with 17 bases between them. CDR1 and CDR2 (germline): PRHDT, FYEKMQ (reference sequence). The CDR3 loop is CASSPTKLSVTDTQYF. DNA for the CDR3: TGTGCCAGCAGCCCGACAAAGCTATCGGTCACAGATACGCAGTATTTT.

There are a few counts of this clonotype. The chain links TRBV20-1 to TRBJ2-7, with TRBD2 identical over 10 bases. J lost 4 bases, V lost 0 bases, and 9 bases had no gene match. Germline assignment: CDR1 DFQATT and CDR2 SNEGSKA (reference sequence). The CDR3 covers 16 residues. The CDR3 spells CSARDNGLAGEYEQYF. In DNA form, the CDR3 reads TGCAGTGCTAGAGATAATGGGCTAGCGGGGGAATACGAGCAGTACTTC.

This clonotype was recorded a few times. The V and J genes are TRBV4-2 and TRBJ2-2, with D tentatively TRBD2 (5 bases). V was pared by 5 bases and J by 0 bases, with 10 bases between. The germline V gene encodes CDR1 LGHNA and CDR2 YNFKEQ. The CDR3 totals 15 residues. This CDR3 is CASSWGAANTGELFF. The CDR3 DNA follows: TGTGCCAGCAGCTGGGGAGCCGCGAACACCGGGGAGCTGTTTTTT.

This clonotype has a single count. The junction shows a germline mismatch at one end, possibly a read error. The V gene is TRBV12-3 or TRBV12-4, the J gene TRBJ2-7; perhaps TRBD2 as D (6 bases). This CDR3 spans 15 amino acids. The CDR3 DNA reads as TGTACCAGCAGTTTGGAGCGGGCTAGCTCCTACGAGCAGTACTTC. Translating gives CTSSLERASSYEQYF.

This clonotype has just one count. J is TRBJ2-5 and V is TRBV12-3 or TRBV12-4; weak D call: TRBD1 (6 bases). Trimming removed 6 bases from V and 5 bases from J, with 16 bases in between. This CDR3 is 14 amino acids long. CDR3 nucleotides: TGTGCCAGCAGGAGCCGAACAGGGACCGAGACCCAGTACTTC. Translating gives CASRSRTGTETQYF.

The CDR3 DNA reads as TGCAGCGTTGTAGGGGATAACTCTGGGGCCAACGTCCTGACTTTC. Translation: CSVVGDNSGANVLTF. V is TRBV29-1 and J is TRBJ2-6; D is possibly TRBD1 (5 bases). The CDR3 is 15 residues long. Germline V gene sequence: CDR1 SQVTM, CDR2 ANQGSEA. V was trimmed by 4 bases and J by 0 bases, leaving 10 bases between them. Supplemented by reference TRBV29-1 and TRBJ2-6, the full variable domain reads SAVISQKPSRDICQRGTSLTIQCQVDSQVTMMFWYRQQPGQSLTLIATANQGSEATYESGFVIDKFPISRPNLTFSTLTVSNMSPEDSSIYLCSVVGDNSGANVLTFGAGSRLTVL.

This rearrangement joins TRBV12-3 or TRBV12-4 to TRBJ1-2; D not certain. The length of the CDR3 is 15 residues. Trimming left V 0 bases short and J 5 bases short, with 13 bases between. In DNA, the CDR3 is TGTGCCAGCAGTTTAGCGCTCCGGGATTGGTATGGCTACACCTTC. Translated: CASSLALRDWYGYTF.

The CDR3 DNA sequence: TGTGCCAGCAGGGCAGGACAGGCCCGCTACGAGCAGTACTTC. Its protein is CASRAGQARYEQYF. This chain uses TRBV6-5 with TRBJ2-7, with 7 nucleotides matching TRBD1. Looked up from germline, CDR1 is MNHEY and CDR2 is SVGAGI. The trim removed 6 bases at V and 3 bases at J, leaving 8 bases unmatched. The CDR3 is 14 residues long.

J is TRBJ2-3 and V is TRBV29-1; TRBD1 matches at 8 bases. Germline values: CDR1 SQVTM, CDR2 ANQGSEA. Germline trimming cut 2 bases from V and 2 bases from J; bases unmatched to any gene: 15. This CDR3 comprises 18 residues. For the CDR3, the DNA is TGCAGCGTTGAATTGTGGCCGGTACAGGGGGGTCCCACAGATACGCAGTATTTT. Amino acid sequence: CSVELWPVQGGPTDTQYF.

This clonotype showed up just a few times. The CDR3 DNA reads as TGTGCCATCAGTGAACTAGCGGGGGAGGCGACCCAGTACTTC. It yields the protein CAISELAGEATQYF. This chain links TRBV10-3 with TRBJ2-5; TRBD2 matches 11 bases. V was pared by 3 bases and J by 7 bases, with 4 bases of the junction left unmatched. The V gene's germline CDR1 is ENHRY and CDR2 SYGVKD. The CDR3 loop spans 14 amino acids.

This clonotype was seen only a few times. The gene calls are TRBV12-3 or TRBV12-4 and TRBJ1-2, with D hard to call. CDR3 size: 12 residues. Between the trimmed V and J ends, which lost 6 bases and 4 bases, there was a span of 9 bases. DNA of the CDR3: TGTGCCAGCAGCCCCGAGATCTATGGCTACACCTTC. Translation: CASSPEIYGYTF.

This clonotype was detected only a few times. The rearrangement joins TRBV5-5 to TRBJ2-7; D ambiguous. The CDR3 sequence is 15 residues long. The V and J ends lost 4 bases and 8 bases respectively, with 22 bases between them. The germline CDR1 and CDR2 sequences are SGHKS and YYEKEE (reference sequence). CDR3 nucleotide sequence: TGTGCCAGCAGCGCCCGGACCAACCCAGACGTTAAGCAGTACTTC. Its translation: CASSARTNPDVKQYF.

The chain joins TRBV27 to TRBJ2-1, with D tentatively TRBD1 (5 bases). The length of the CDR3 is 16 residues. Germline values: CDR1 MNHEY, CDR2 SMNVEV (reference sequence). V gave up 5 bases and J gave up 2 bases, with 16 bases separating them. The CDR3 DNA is TGTGCCAGCAGTGCCGGTTGGGGCCGAACCTACAATGAGCAGTTCTTC. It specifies CASSAGWGRTYNEQFF.

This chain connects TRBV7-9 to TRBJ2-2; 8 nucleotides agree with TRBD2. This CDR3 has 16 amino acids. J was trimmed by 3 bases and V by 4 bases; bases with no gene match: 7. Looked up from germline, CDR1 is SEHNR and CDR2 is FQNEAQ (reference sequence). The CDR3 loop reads CASSSSGREDTGELFF. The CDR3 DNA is TGTGCCAGCAGCTCTAGCGGGCGAGAGGACACCGGGGAGCTGTTTTTT.